This T cell receptor beta chain was sequenced for a study of blood T cell repertoires in COVID-19 (dated by TCRdb to 2020 to 2021). For context, the study as a whole: Samples covering the acute and convalescent phases of COVID-19 were provided by collaborators in the United States, Italy and Spain. The prospective study material was composed of cDNA or gDNA derived from T cells, B-cell-depleted T cells, or PBMCs. Deeply sampled blood TCRbeta repertoires from subjects exposed to, actively infected with, or recovered from COVID-19 were included in the dataset. The repertoires were released in a freely available public database meant as a resource for research on the immune response to SARS-CoV-2. Samples were obtained from the ongoing ImmuneRACE study (first 160 participants) and from 950 to 1,500 subjects provided by 6 global collaborators. Sample metadata almost always included a de-identified subject ID, COVID-19 status, age in years and sex. Where available, HLA class I and class II types were obtained from metadata supplied by the sample provider rather than from assay-based typing.

General conclusions and limits of the study: How much clinical and demographic metadata was included differed by source and by participant, and the metadata was provided uncurated.

TCRbeta CDR3 regions were amplified from genomic DNA by means of the immunoSEQ Assay, a bias-controlled multiplex PCR. For the original study's pipeline: The number of nucleated cells in each sample was estimated by amplification of reference gene primers within the assay. To quantify the absolute abundance of each unique TCRbeta CDR3 rearrangement, sequence reads were collapsed and filtered. For each sample, productive Simpson clonality was calculated by taking the square root of Simpson's diversity index across productive rearrangements. The clones in this table, taken by TCRdb from immuneACCESS, are in-frame only. Not every clone is retained; where verified, under half of the shortfall comes from an unresolved V gene, and the cause of the rest is unknown. Clone size and V and J calls were adopted from that table, with D and trimming inferred from the DNA. Across this sample there are some 50,000 clones, with around 84% seen only once. The top ten constitute around 4.5% of the sample.

In the case of this clone: There is no known antigen for this receptor. The sample holds no much larger clone one base away, and base qualities are not on file.

V gives up 6 bases and J gives up 0 bases, and the segment between their germline ends measures 11 bases. CDR1 and CDR2, looked up from the germline V gene (reference sequence), are LNHNV and YYDKDF. The CDR3 contains 15 residues, cysteine and phenylalanine counted. The retained sequence is limited to the CDR3, 45 bases, with the frame set at the first base. Whole blood was collected in K2EDTA tubes by collaborating institutions according to the institutions' own protocols. For TCRbeta analysis, collaborator samples were shipped as frozen whole blood, as isolated PBMCs, or as DNA extracted from either sample type.

The rearrangement combines TRBV15 with TRBJ2-2, with TRBD1 tentatively as D gene (6 bases match). The source is a man in his fifties or sixties with active COVID-19. Specimen: peripheral blood. The CDR3 protein sequence reads: CATSKTGANTGELFF. Read as DNA, the sequence is TGTGCCACCAGTAAGACAGGCGCGAACACCGGGGAGCTGTTTTTT.